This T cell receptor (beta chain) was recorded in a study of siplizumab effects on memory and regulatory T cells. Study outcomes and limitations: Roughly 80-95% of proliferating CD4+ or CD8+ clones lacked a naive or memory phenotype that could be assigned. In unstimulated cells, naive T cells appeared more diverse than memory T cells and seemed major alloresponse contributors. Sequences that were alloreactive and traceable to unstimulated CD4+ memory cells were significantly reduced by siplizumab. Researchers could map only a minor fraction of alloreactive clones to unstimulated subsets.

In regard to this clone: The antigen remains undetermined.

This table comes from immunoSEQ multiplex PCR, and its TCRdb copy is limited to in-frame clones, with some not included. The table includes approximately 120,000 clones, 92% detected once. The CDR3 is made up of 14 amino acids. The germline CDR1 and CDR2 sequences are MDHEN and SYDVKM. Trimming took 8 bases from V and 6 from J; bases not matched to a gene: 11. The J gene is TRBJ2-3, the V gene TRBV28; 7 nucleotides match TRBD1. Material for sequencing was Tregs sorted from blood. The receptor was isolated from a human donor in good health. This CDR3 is CASLRDSPGDTQYF. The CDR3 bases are TGTGCCAGCCTCCGGGACAGCCCAGGGGATACGCAGTATTTT.